This record covers a single T cell receptor beta chain. Its antigen is unknown. These data originate in a study of regulatory T cells in long-lasting Graves disease. General observations from the study: Persistent patients shared more public clonotypes (approximately 2,500) than new patients (about 1,000). Persistent disease preferred TRBV28, TRBJ1-2 and TRBJ2-5.

Time point here: newly diagnosed GD, antithyroid drugs for less than 3 months. Preparation of the TCR library used RNA extracted from PBMCs. The diagnosis of Graves' disease used American Thyroid Association guidelines. CDR3 regions were amplified by Arm-PCR using iRepertoire HTBI primers to build TCR beta libraries. MiXCR, run by TCRdb on the multiplex PCR reads, gives a single entry per CDR3 protein. The sample yields roughly 440,000 distinct CDR3 sequences, approximately 16% seen once. Germline V gives CDR1 GTSNPN, CDR2 SVGIG (reference sequence). Losses at the gene ends were 8 bases for V and 1 base for J; bases not matched to a gene: 7. This CDR3 contains 14 residues. The same specimen was also included in a second study, on T cells in Graves' hyperthyroidism and ophthalmopathy. According to that study: The HTBI primer set served for first-round RT-PCR of the TCR CDR3.

The receptor comes from a woman aged 18 to 35 with Graves disease. V gene TRBV30 combines with J gene TRBJ2-2; 7 bases map to TRBD1. The material sequenced was peripheral blood mononuclear cells (PBMCs), taken at new diagnosis, from a patient treated with antithyroid drugs. The CDR3 loop reads CAGRQGWNTGELFF. CDR3 nucleotide sequence: TGTGCCGGAAGACAGGGATGGAACACCGGGGAGCTGTTTTTT.